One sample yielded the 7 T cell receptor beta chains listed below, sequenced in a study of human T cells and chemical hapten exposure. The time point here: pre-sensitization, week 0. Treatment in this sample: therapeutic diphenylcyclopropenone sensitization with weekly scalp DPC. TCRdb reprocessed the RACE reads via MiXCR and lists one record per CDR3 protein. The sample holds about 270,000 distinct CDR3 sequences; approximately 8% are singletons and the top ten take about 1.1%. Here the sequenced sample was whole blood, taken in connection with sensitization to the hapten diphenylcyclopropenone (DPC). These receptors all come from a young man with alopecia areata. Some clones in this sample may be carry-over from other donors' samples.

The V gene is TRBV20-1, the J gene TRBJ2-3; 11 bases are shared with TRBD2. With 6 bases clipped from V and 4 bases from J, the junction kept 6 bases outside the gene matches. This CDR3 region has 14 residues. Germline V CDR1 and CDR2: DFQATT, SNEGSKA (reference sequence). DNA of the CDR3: TGCAGTGCGTATAGACTAGCGGGGTCAGATACGCAGTATTTT. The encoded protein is CSAYRLAGSDTQYF.

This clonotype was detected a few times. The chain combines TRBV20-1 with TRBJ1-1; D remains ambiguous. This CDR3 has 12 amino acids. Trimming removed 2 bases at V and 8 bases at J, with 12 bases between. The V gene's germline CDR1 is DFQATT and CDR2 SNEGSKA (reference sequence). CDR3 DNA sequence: TGCAGTGCTAGAAATAGGGCCGGCGAAGCTTTCTTT. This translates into CSARNRAGEAFF.

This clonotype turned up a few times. Here the CDR3 reads CSIPQGNTEAFF. For the CDR3, the DNA is TGCAGTATACCACAGGGGAACACTGAAGCTTTCTTT. V and J are TRBV20-1 and TRBJ1-1; D perhaps matches TRBD1 (6 bases). This CDR3 is built from 12 residues. The V gene's germline CDR1 is DFQATT and CDR2 SNEGSKA (reference sequence). V lost 8 bases to trimming and J lost 1 base, with 11 bases between them.

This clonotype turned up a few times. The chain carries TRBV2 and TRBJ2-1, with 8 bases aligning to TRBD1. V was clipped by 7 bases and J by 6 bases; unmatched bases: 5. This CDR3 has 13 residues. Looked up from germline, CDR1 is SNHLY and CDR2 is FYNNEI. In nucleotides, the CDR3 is TGTGCCAGCAACGACAGGGGTTCCAATGAGCAGTTCTTC. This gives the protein CASNDRGSNEQFF.

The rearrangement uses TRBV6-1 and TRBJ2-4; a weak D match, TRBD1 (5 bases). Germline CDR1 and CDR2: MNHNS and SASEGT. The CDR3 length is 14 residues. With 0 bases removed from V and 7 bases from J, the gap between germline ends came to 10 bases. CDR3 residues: CASSEAAGLNIQYF. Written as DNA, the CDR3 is TGTGCCAGCAGTGAAGCCGCAGGGTTGAACATTCAGTACTTC.

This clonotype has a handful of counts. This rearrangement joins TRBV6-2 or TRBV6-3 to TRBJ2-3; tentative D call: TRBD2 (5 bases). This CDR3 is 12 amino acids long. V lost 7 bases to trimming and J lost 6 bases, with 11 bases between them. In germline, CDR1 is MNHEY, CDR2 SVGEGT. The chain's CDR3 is CASNEGVDTQYF. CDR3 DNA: TGTGCCAGCAACGAGGGTGTGGATACGCAGTATTTT.

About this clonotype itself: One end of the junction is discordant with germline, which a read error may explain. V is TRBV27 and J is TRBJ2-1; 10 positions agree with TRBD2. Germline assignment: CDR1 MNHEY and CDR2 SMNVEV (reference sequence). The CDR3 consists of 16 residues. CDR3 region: CASSSPQAGGLPEQSF. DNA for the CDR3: TGTGCCAGCAGTTCCCCCCAAGCGGGGGGGCTTCCTGAGCAGTCCTTC.